The rows below give T cell receptor beta chains drawn from one sample of a study of blood T cell repertoires in COVID-19. TCRdb keeps only in-frame clones here, not all; method: immunoSEQ multiplex PCR. This table holds just over 250,000 clones, roughly nine tenths found once. Input material: peripheral blood. The receptor set was obtained from a man between 40 and 49 years old who had recovered from COVID-19. CDR3s include the opening cysteine and the closing phenylalanine or tryptophan. The D gene is left open where the match is weak. Size is omitted from some rows. Given values are once, few, many or a class for expanded clones.

j_gene: TRBJ1-5; d_gene: TRBD1; abundance: NA; v_gene: TRBV5-8; CDR3nt: TGTGCCAGCAGCTCCGGACAGGGACCACGGCAGCCCCAGCATTTT; CDR3aa: CASSSGQGPRQPQHF
j_gene: TRBJ2-7; d_gene: NA; abundance: once; v_gene: TRBV2; CDR3nt: TGTGCCAGCAGTGGCAGGGGCGAGCAGTACTTC; CDR3aa: CASSGRGEQYF
j_gene: TRBJ2-2; d_gene: TRBD2; abundance: NA; v_gene: TRBV24-1; CDR3nt: TGTGCCACCAGTGGAAGCGGGGGAGGTACCGGGGAGCTGTTTTTT; CDR3aa: CATSGSGGGTGELFF
j_gene: TRBJ2-3; d_gene: TRBD1; abundance: once; v_gene: TRBV9; CDR3nt: TGTGCCAGCAGCCACGGACAGGGCGGACGAGGAACAGATACGCAGTATTTT; CDR3aa: CASSHGQGGRGTDTQYF
j_gene: TRBJ1-6; d_gene: NA; abundance: NA; v_gene: TRBV18; CDR3nt: TGTGCCAGCTCAACTGGTTGGAATTCACCCCTCCACTTT; CDR3aa: CASSTGWNSPLHF
j_gene: TRBJ2-5; d_gene: NA; abundance: NA; v_gene: TRBV14; CDR3nt: TGTGCCAGCAGCGCCCACAGACCGGAGACCCAGTACTTC; CDR3aa: CASSAHRPETQYF
j_gene: TRBJ2-7; d_gene: NA; abundance: NA; v_gene: TRBV14; CDR3nt: TGTGCCAGCCAGATCGGGAGCCACGAGCAGTACTTC; CDR3aa: CASQIGSHEQYF
j_gene: TRBJ1-1; d_gene: NA; abundance: NA; v_gene: TRBV5-1; CDR3nt: TGCGCCAGCAGCTTGGTGCCGGGGAAGGGCACTGAAGCTTTCTTT; CDR3aa: CASSLVPGKGTEAFF
j_gene: TRBJ2-1; d_gene: NA; abundance: NA; v_gene: TRBV7-2; CDR3nt: TGTGCCAGCAGCTCGGACCCAGGGGTTTCTGAGCAGTTCTTC; CDR3aa: CASSSDPGVSEQFF
j_gene: TRBJ1-5; d_gene: TRBD1; abundance: few; v_gene: TRBV6-5; CDR3nt: TGTGCCAGCAGTCCCGCCGGACAGGGAGGTCAGCCCCAGCATTTT; CDR3aa: CASSPAGQGGQPQHF
j_gene: TRBJ2-7; d_gene: NA; abundance: NA; v_gene: TRBV5-1; CDR3nt: TGCGCCAGCAGCTCGCTCGGAGGGGAAGGCGAGCAGTACTTC; CDR3aa: CASSSLGGEGEQYF
j_gene: TRBJ2-2; d_gene: NA; abundance: NA; v_gene: TRBV11-1; CDR3nt: TGTGCCAGCAGCTTAGTTCAGGGCATAGGGGAGCTGTTTTTT; CDR3aa: CASSLVQGIGELFF
j_gene: TRBJ2-7; d_gene: TRBD1; abundance: NA; v_gene: TRBV7-2; CDR3nt: TGTGCCAGCAGCCCTGGGACAGGGAGGTACTACGAGCAGTACTTC; CDR3aa: CASSPGTGRYYEQYF
j_gene: TRBJ2-1; d_gene: TRBD2; abundance: few; v_gene: TRBV25-1; CDR3nt: TGTGCCAGCAGTGTGGCTAGCGGGAACAATGAGCAGTTCTTC; CDR3aa: CASSVASGNNEQFF
j_gene: TRBJ2-4; d_gene: TRBD2; abundance: NA; v_gene: TRBV5-4; CDR3nt: TGTGCCAGCAGCAGTGCGGGAGGCTCCCAGGCTCTTTTAAACATTCAGTACTTC; CDR3aa: CASSSAGGSQALLNIQYF
j_gene: TRBJ1-2; d_gene: NA; abundance: once; v_gene: TRBV19; CDR3nt: TGTGCCAGTAGTATTGACCGGCGGGCGCTCTATGGCTACACCTTC; CDR3aa: CASSIDRRALYGYTF
j_gene: TRBJ2-3; d_gene: NA; abundance: NA; v_gene: TRBV19; CDR3nt: TGTGCCAGTAGTATTTCCCTTTCGGATACGCAGTATTTT; CDR3aa: CASSISLSDTQYF
j_gene: TRBJ1-1; d_gene: NA; abundance: NA; v_gene: TRBV30; CDR3nt: TGTGCCTGGGGGGACATCGCAGCTTTCTTT; CDR3aa: CAWGDIAAFF
j_gene: TRBJ1-2; d_gene: NA; abundance: NA; v_gene: TRBV7-2; CDR3nt: TGTGCCAGCGGGGGGGCCCGCGGGAGGGACTATGGCTACACCTTC; CDR3aa: CASGGARGRDYGYTF
j_gene: TRBJ2-2; d_gene: TRBD2; abundance: few; v_gene: TRBV7-9; CDR3nt: TGTGCCAGCAGCTTTAGGCGGGAGGACACCGGGGAGCTGTTTTTT; CDR3aa: CASSFRREDTGELFF
j_gene: TRBJ2-7; d_gene: TRBD1; abundance: NA; v_gene: TRBV7-6; CDR3nt: TGTGCCAGCAGCGCGGGGACAGGGACGAAACGGGGCTCCTACGAGCAGTACTTC; CDR3aa: CASSAGTGTKRGSYEQYF
j_gene: TRBJ2-7; d_gene: TRBD2; abundance: NA; v_gene: TRBV7-2; CDR3nt: TGTGCCAGCAGCCTGGGGGGGACCCTTTCCTACGAGCAGTACTTC; CDR3aa: CASSLGGTLSYEQYF
j_gene: TRBJ2-1; d_gene: NA; abundance: NA; v_gene: TRBV20-1; CDR3nt: TGCAGTGCTAGTTACGCGGGACGGGCCTCCAATGAGCAGTTCTTC; CDR3aa: CSASYAGRASNEQFF
j_gene: TRBJ2-7; d_gene: TRBD1; abundance: NA; v_gene: TRBV7-8; CDR3nt: TGTGCCAGCAGCCTAGGGACAGGGGCATACGAGCAGTACTTC; CDR3aa: CASSLGTGAYEQYF
j_gene: TRBJ2-5; d_gene: NA; abundance: once; v_gene: TRBV29-1; CDR3nt: TGCAGCTCGAAAGACAGTATTCTTGAGACCCAGTACTTC; CDR3aa: CSSKDSILETQYF
j_gene: TRBJ2-1; d_gene: NA; abundance: NA; v_gene: TRBV5-1; CDR3nt: TGCGCCAGCAGCCCACTTACTAGCCGGAGGGGGGGCCAATACAATGAGCAGTTCTTC; CDR3aa: CASSPLTSRRGGQYNEQFF
j_gene: TRBJ1-1; d_gene: TRBD1; abundance: NA; v_gene: TRBV30; CDR3nt: TGTGCCTGGAGTTGGACAGGGTACGGCACTGAAGCTTTCTTT; CDR3aa: CAWSWTGYGTEAFF
j_gene: TRBJ2-7; d_gene: NA; abundance: NA; v_gene: TRBV6-5; CDR3nt: TGTGCCAGCAGTTACACCGGACAGAACTACGAGCAGTACTTC; CDR3aa: CASSYTGQNYEQYF
j_gene: TRBJ1-2; d_gene: NA; abundance: NA; v_gene: TRBV9; CDR3nt: TGTGCCAGCAGCGGCTCAGGAGGGAATGGCTACACCTTC; CDR3aa: CASSGSGGNGYTF
j_gene: TRBJ2-1; d_gene: NA; abundance: once; v_gene: TRBV29-1; CDR3nt: TGCAGCGTTGAATACCCTAGCCCAATCTCCTACAATGAGCAGTTCTTC; CDR3aa: CSVEYPSPISYNEQFF
j_gene: TRBJ2-7; d_gene: TRBD1; abundance: NA; v_gene: TRBV29-1; CDR3nt: TGCAGCGGATCCGGGACAGATTCGGACTACGAGCAGTACTTC; CDR3aa: CSGSGTDSDYEQYF
j_gene: TRBJ2-1; d_gene: TRBD2; abundance: NA; v_gene: TRBV20-1; CDR3nt: TGCAGTGCTAGTCGGCTAGCGGGAGTCAATGAGCAGTTCTTC; CDR3aa: CSASRLAGVNEQFF
j_gene: TRBJ1-2; d_gene: TRBD1; abundance: NA; v_gene: TRBV2; CDR3nt: TGTGCCAGCGACAGGGCGGGCTACACCTTC; CDR3aa: CASDRAGYTF
j_gene: TRBJ1-1; d_gene: TRBD1; abundance: NA; v_gene: TRBV27; CDR3nt: TGTGCCAGCAGTCCCGCGAGGACCGGGACAGGGGGCACTGAAGCTTTCTTT; CDR3aa: CASSPARTGTGGTEAFF
j_gene: TRBJ1-3; d_gene: NA; abundance: NA; v_gene: TRBV29-1; CDR3nt: TGCAGCGTTTCTAACGGAGACACCATATATTTT; CDR3aa: CSVSNGDTIYF
j_gene: TRBJ2-4; d_gene: TRBD1; abundance: few; v_gene: TRBV2; CDR3nt: TGTGCCAGTGTAGGGGGCGGCATTCAGTACTTC; CDR3aa: CASVGGGIQYF
j_gene: TRBJ2-5; d_gene: NA; abundance: NA; v_gene: TRBV21-1; CDR3nt: TGTGCCAGCAGCAATCCCCACTCGACAGGGCGGCGGCAAGAGACCCAGTACTTC; CDR3aa: CASSNPHSTGRRQETQYF
j_gene: TRBJ2-3; d_gene: TRBD2; abundance: NA; v_gene: TRBV15; CDR3nt: TGTGCCACCAGCAGAGATCTCCTAGCGGGGGCCGGTACGCAGTATTTT; CDR3aa: CATSRDLLAGAGTQYF
j_gene: TRBJ1-4; d_gene: NA; abundance: few; v_gene: TRBV7-2; CDR3nt: TGTGCCAGCAGCTTAGCAGTAGGGGATGAAAAACTGTTTTTT; CDR3aa: CASSLAVGDEKLFF
j_gene: TRBJ2-7; d_gene: NA; abundance: once; v_gene: TRBV7-6; CDR3nt: TGTGCCAGCAGCTTAGGTGGCGGGAAAAACTACGAGCAGTACTTC; CDR3aa: CASSLGGGKNYEQYF
j_gene: TRBJ1-2; d_gene: NA; abundance: once; v_gene: TRBV5-6; CDR3nt: TGTGCCAGCAGCTCATCGATCAGGGCAGGGAACTATGGCTACACCTTC; CDR3aa: CASSSSIRAGNYGYTF
j_gene: TRBJ2-2; d_gene: NA; abundance: NA; v_gene: TRBV6-1; CDR3nt: TGTGCCAGCAGTGAAGGGCAGAACACCGGGGAGCTGTTTTTT; CDR3aa: CASSEGQNTGELFF
j_gene: TRBJ2-7; d_gene: TRBD1; abundance: NA; v_gene: TRBV7-2; CDR3nt: TGTGCCAGCAGCTTAACAGGGGGTGTCGCCTACGAGCAGTACTTC; CDR3aa: CASSLTGGVAYEQYF
j_gene: TRBJ2-7; d_gene: TRBD1; abundance: NA; v_gene: TRBV6-2/TRBV6-3; CDR3nt: TGTGCCAGCAGTTGGGACAGATCTTACGAGCAGTACTTC; CDR3aa: CASSWDRSYEQYF
j_gene: TRBJ1-5; d_gene: TRBD1; abundance: NA; v_gene: TRBV10-3; CDR3nt: TGTGCCATCAGTGAAGGTCTCGGACAGGGGAATAGCAATCAGCCCCAGCATTTT; CDR3aa: CAISEGLGQGNSNQPQHF
j_gene: TRBJ2-4; d_gene: NA; abundance: NA; v_gene: TRBV6-2/TRBV6-3; CDR3nt: TGTGCCAGCAGTTACCTAAAAAACATTCAGTACTTC; CDR3aa: CASSYLKNIQYF
j_gene: TRBJ1-5; d_gene: NA; abundance: NA; v_gene: TRBV15; CDR3nt: TGTGCCACCTCCCCTACTAAGGCGCAGCCCCAGCATTTT; CDR3aa: CATSPTKAQPQHF
j_gene: TRBJ2-5; d_gene: TRBD2; abundance: NA; v_gene: TRBV29-1; CDR3nt: TGCAGCGTTGTGGCTAGCGGGATGGGTGAGACCCAGTACTTC; CDR3aa: CSVVASGMGETQYF
j_gene: TRBJ1-2; d_gene: NA; abundance: NA; v_gene: TRBV5-1; CDR3nt: TGCGCCAGCAGCCAAAGGACAGCGTTTGGCTACACCTTC; CDR3aa: CASSQRTAFGYTF
j_gene: TRBJ1-1; d_gene: NA; abundance: NA; v_gene: TRBV7-6; CDR3nt: TGTGCCAGCAGCTTAGGAACTGACAGCCTAAACACTGAAGCTTTCTTT; CDR3aa: CASSLGTDSLNTEAFF
j_gene: TRBJ2-2; d_gene: TRBD2; abundance: NA; v_gene: TRBV7-3; CDR3nt: TGTGCCAGCAGCTTACTAGCGGGGAGCGGGGAGCTGTTTTTT; CDR3aa: CASSLLAGSGELFF
j_gene: TRBJ2-1; d_gene: TRBD1; abundance: NA; v_gene: TRBV14; CDR3nt: TGTGCCAGCAGCCTCGTAGGGGGCGGCAGGGCCAATGAGCAGTTCTTC; CDR3aa: CASSLVGGGRANEQFF
j_gene: TRBJ1-3; d_gene: NA; abundance: NA; v_gene: TRBV15; CDR3nt: TGTGCCACCAGCGGGGCGGGGCCGATCTCTGGAAACACCATATATTTT; CDR3aa: CATSGAGPISGNTIYF
j_gene: TRBJ2-3; d_gene: TRBD2; abundance: NA; v_gene: TRBV29-1; CDR3nt: TGCAGCGTTGAAGGCGACGGGGGGGCTCGCGGAGATACGCAGTATTTT; CDR3aa: CSVEGDGGARGDTQYF
j_gene: TRBJ2-5; d_gene: TRBD2; abundance: NA; v_gene: TRBV7-2; CDR3nt: TGTGCCAGCAGCTCTCGGGGACTAGCGAGACTCCAAGAGACCCAGTACTTC; CDR3aa: CASSSRGLARLQETQYF
j_gene: TRBJ2-7; d_gene: TRBD2; abundance: NA; v_gene: TRBV5-4; CDR3nt: TGTGCCAGCAGCTTGGGTACTAGCGGGGGGACGCTTTCCTACGAGCAGTACTTC; CDR3aa: CASSLGTSGGTLSYEQYF
j_gene: TRBJ2-1; d_gene: TRBD2; abundance: NA; v_gene: TRBV5-1; CDR3nt: TGCGCCAGCAGCTTGGCCGGCGGGGGTACCGGCGCTGAGCAGTTCTTC; CDR3aa: CASSLAGGGTGAEQFF
j_gene: TRBJ2-5; d_gene: TRBD2; abundance: NA; v_gene: TRBV27; CDR3nt: TGTGCCAGCAGTCGACTAGCGACAACCTCGGAGACCCAGTACTTC; CDR3aa: CASSRLATTSETQYF